These 19 T cell receptor beta chains were all obtained from the same sample, sequenced in a study of blood T cell repertoires in COVID-19. Only in-frame clones appear in the TCRdb table, and some are missing; sequencing was by immunoSEQ multiplex PCR. This sample has hundreds of thousands of clones, with 90% found just once. Sequencing input: PBMCs or T cells enriched from blood (not recorded which). These receptor sequences come from a woman under 30 with acute COVID-19.

The chain employs TRBV4-2 and TRBJ2-5, with TRBD2 matching 11 bases. The CDR3 spans 18 residues. Looked up from germline, CDR1 is LGHNA and CDR2 is YNFKEQ. V dropped 0 bases and J dropped 1; count of bases not matched to a gene: 7. CDR3 DNA sequence: TGTGCCAGCAGCCAAGAATTAGTAGCGGGAGGGTTCCAAGAGACCCAGTACTTC. It encodes CASSQELVAGGFQETQYF.

The chain employs TRBV7-9 and TRBJ1-1; tentative D call: TRBD1 (5 bases). Trimming removed 1 base at V and 10 bases at J, with 16 bases between. Germline loops: CDR1 SEHNR, CDR2 FQNEAQ (reference sequence). The CDR3 is made up of 14 amino acids. The CDR3 region is CASSLDGQTGAAFF. CDR3 DNA: TGTGCCAGCAGCTTAGATGGACAAACAGGAGCAGCTTTCTTT. Variable domain in full (rest from reference TRBV7-9 and TRBJ1-1): DTGVSQNPRHKITKRGQNVTFRCDPISEHNRLYWYRQTLGQGPEFLTYFQNEAQLEKSRLLSDRFSAERPKGSFSTLEIQRTEQGDSAMYLCASSLDGQTGAAFFGQGTRLTVV.

V and J are TRBV5-4 and TRBJ2-7; 9 bases line up with TRBD2. Germline CDR1 is SGHNT and CDR2 is YYREEE (reference sequence). This CDR3 is 16 amino acids long. V shed 3 bases and J 2 bases; nucleotides not matched to a gene: 9. The CDR3 reads CASSYIGLAYAYEQYF. CDR3 DNA sequence: TGTGCCAGCAGCTACATCGGACTAGCGTACGCCTACGAGCAGTACTTC.

The rearrangement links TRBV19 to TRBJ2-4, with TRBD2 identical over 10 bases. The ends lost 1 base at V and 7 bases at J; junction bases unmatched: 7. Germline CDR1 reads LNHDA; CDR2 reads SQIVND (reference sequence). CDR3 length equals 16 residues. CDR3 region: CASSIGVASGSNIQYF. The DNA of the CDR3 is TGTGCCAGTAGTATAGGAGTCGCTAGCGGGAGCAACATTCAGTACTTC.

The gene calls are TRBV10-1 and TRBJ1-1, with 8 bases matching TRBD1. The length of the CDR3 is 14 residues. J was trimmed by 4 bases and V by 5 bases; bases with no gene match: 6. The germline CDR1 and CDR2 sequences are WNHNN and SYGVQD (reference sequence). The CDR3 reads CASSRNTGGTEAFF. CDR3 in DNA: TGCGCCAGCAGTCGAAATACAGGGGGCACTGAAGCTTTCTTT.

The gene calls are TRBV18 and TRBJ1-5; tentative D call: TRBD1 (5 bases). Trimming took 6 bases from V and 3 from J, leaving 12 bases between them. The CDR3 length is 14 residues. Germline loops: CDR1 KGHSH, CDR2 LQKENI. For the CDR3, the DNA is TGTGCCAGCTCTCAGGGAGGTTACAATCAGCCCCAGCATTTT. Translated, it gives CASSQGGYNQPQHF.

This clone occurred a few times. Other DNA sequences from this sample encode an identical CDR3 as well. The chain links TRBV12-3 or TRBV12-4 to TRBJ2-7, with a weak D call TRBD2 (5 bases). V lost 5 bases, J lost 3 bases, and 11 bases lay in between. The CDR3 has 13 residues. This chain's CDR3 is CASSLTGSYEQYF. The DNA of the CDR3 is TGTGCCAGCAGTCTAACGGGGAGCTACGAGCAGTACTTC.

This chain uses TRBV27 with TRBJ2-2; D perhaps matches TRBD1 (6 bases). V dropped 6 bases and J dropped 2 bases, with 34 bases sitting between them. In germline, CDR1 is MNHEY, CDR2 SMNVEV (reference sequence). The CDR3 spans 22 residues. Here the CDR3 reads CASSIQRYTANGQGFNTGELFF. The CDR3 nucleotides are TGTGCCAGCAGCATCCAACGGTACACCGCAAACGGGCAGGGGTTCAACACCGGGGAGCTGTTTTTT.

The chain uses TRBV27 and TRBJ2-5, with TRBD2 as a possible D gene (6 bases). Trimming left V 3 bases short and J 3 bases short, with 8 bases between. The CDR3 has 13 residues. CDR1 and CDR2 from the germline V gene are MNHEY and SMNVEV (reference sequence). The CDR3: CASSLGGKETQYF. The CDR3 DNA reads as TGTGCCAGCAGTTTGGGGGGAAAAGAGACCCAGTACTTC.

CDR3: CATSDFAGTASSEQFF. The CDR3 DNA reads TGTGCCACCAGTGATTTTGCGGGAACCGCCAGTAGTGAGCAGTTCTTC. This chain connects TRBV24-1 to TRBJ2-1; perhaps TRBD2 as D (6 bases). The CDR3 loop spans 16 amino acids. Germline V gives CDR1 KGHDR, CDR2 SFDVKD. Trimming took off 1 base at V and 9 bases at J, with 18 bases between the two ends.

V and J are TRBV7-2 and TRBJ2-2; the D gene is possibly TRBD2 (5 bases). The V and J ends lost 5 bases and 4 bases respectively, with 14 bases between them. Per the germline V gene, CDR1 is SGHTA and CDR2 is FQGNSA. The CDR3 extends over 15 amino acids. CDR3 sequence: CASSTQHGLTGELFF. Here the CDR3 DNA reads TGTGCCAGCAGCACACAGCACGGACTCACCGGGGAGCTGTTTTTT. Combining the CDR3 with reference TRBV7-2 and TRBJ2-2 gives the whole variable domain GAGVSQSPSNKVTEKGKDVELRCDPISGHTALYWYRQSLGQGLEFLIYFQGNSAPDKSGLPSDRFSAERTGGSVSTLTIQRTQQEDSAVYLCASSTQHGLTGELFFGEGSRLTVL.

The chain combines TRBV11-2 with TRBJ2-2; D uncertain. The CDR3 spans 13 residues. The germline V and J ends were trimmed by 10 bases and 5 bases, with 14 bases remaining between them. Per the germline V gene, CDR1 is SGHAT and CDR2 is FQNNGV. CDR3 DNA sequence: TGTGCCACCGGAAGACATAATACCGGGGAGCTGTTTTTT. Protein product: CATGRHNTGELFF.

The chain employs TRBV10-3 and TRBJ2-7, with 11 bases aligning to TRBD2. Germline CDR1 ENHRY, CDR2 SYGVKD. J gave up 3 bases and V 10 bases, and 8 bases lay outside the gene matches. CDR3 size: 14 residues. CDR3 coding DNA: TGTGCCACGGTAGGGACTAGCGGAATCTACGAGCAGTACTTC. Protein product: CATVGTSGIYEQYF.

The chain couples TRBV11-3 to TRBJ2-1; tentatively, D is TRBD2 (5 bases). V shed 3 bases and J shed 5 bases, with 8 bases lying between them. The germline gives CDR1 SGHNT, CDR2 YENEEA. The CDR3 has 13 amino acids. CDR3: CASSFGINNEQFF. In DNA, the CDR3 is TGTGCCAGCAGCTTCGGGATAAACAATGAGCAGTTCTTC.

The chain employs TRBV2 and TRBJ2-1; 12 bases map to TRBD2. V shed 2 bases, J shed 4 bases, and the junction held 6 bases outside the gene matches. The CDR3 spans 17 residues. Looked up from germline, CDR1 is SNHLY and CDR2 is FYNNEI. The CDR3 coding sequence is TGTGCCAGCAGTGAAATGCTAGCGGGAGGGATTTACAATGAGCAGTTCTTC. Encoded protein: CASSEMLAGGIYNEQFF.

This CDR3 reads CASSRDRANEQYF. The CDR3 DNA is TGTGCCAGTAGTAGGGACAGGGCTAACGAGCAGTACTTC. The chain uses TRBV19 and TRBJ2-7; 9 bases are shared with TRBD1. V dropped 4 bases and J dropped 5; count of bases not matched to a gene: 3. CDR1 LNHDA and CDR2 SQIVND come from the germline V gene (reference sequence). The CDR3 is 13 residues long.

The rearrangement joins TRBV28 to TRBJ2-7; 8 bases agree with TRBD1. This CDR3 region has 14 residues. In germline, CDR1 is MDHEN, CDR2 SYDVKM. The junction had 9 bases not matched to a gene; V was cut back by 6 bases and J by 5 bases. CDR3 sequence (DNA): TGTGCCAGCAGACCCCCCGGACAGGGACACGAGCAGTACTTC. Amino acids: CASRPPGQGHEQYF.

CDR3 loop: CASSEEPGAYEQYF. DNA of the CDR3: TGTGCCAGCAGTGAAGAACCAGGGGCCTACGAGCAGTACTTC. This chain uses TRBV6-1 with TRBJ2-7, with D tentatively TRBD1 (6 bases). Germline V lookup: CDR1 MNHNS, CDR2 SASEGT. V was shortened by 1 base and J by 2 bases, with 9 bases between the two germline ends. The CDR3 extends over 14 amino acids.

This clone was observed once. This chain connects TRBV13 to TRBJ2-7; 8 bases map to TRBD1. The CDR3 is 14 residues long. CDR1 is PRHDT, CDR2 FYEKMQ, per germline (reference sequence). Unmatched junction bases numbered 5, after V lost 4 bases and J lost 3 bases. The CDR3, as DNA: TGTGCCAGCAGCTCTCGGACAGGGAACTACGAGCAGTACTTC. Its protein is CASSSRTGNYEQYF. The full variable domain, in which reference TRBV13 and TRBJ2-7 provide the parts outside the CDR3, is AAGVIQSPRHLIKEKRETATLKCYPIPRHDTVYWYQQGPGQDPQFLISFYEKMQSDKGSIPDRFSAQQFSDYHSELNMSSLELGDSALYFCASSSRTGNYEQYFGPGTRLTVT.